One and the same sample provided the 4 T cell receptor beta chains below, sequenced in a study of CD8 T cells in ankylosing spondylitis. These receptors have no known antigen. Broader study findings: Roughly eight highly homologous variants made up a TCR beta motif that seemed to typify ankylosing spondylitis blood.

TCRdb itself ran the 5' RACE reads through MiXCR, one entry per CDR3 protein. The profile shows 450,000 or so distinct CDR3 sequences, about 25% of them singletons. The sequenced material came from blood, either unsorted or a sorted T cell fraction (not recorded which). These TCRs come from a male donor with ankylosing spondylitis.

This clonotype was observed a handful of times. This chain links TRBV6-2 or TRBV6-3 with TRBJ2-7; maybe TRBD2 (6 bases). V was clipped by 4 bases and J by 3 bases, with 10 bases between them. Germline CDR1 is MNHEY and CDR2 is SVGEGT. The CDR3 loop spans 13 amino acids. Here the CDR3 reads CASSLAASYEQYV. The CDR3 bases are TGTGCCAGCAGTTTAGCGGCGAGCTACGAGCAGTACGTC.

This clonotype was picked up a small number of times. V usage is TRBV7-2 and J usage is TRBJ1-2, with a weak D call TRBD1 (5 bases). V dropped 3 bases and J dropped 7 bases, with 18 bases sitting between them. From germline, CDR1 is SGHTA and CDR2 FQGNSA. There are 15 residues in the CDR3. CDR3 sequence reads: CASSFGGASEGGYTF. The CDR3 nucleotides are TGTGCCAGCAGCTTTGGTGGGGCCTCCGAGGGTGGCTACACCTTC.

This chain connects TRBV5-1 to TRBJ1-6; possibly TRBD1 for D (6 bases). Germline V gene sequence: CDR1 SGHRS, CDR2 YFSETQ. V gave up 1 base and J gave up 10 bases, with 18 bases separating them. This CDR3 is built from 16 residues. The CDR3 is CASSLNPGHPGSPLHF. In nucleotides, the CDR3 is TGCGCCAGCAGCTTGAATCCGGGACACCCGGGATCACCCCTCCACTTT.

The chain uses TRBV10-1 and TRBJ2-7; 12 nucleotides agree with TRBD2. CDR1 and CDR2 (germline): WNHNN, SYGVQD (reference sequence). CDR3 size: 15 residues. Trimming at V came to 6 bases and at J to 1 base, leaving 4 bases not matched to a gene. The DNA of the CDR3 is TGCGCCAGCAGCAGACTAGCGGGAGTGTCCTACGAGCAGTACGTC. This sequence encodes CASSRLAGVSYEQYV.